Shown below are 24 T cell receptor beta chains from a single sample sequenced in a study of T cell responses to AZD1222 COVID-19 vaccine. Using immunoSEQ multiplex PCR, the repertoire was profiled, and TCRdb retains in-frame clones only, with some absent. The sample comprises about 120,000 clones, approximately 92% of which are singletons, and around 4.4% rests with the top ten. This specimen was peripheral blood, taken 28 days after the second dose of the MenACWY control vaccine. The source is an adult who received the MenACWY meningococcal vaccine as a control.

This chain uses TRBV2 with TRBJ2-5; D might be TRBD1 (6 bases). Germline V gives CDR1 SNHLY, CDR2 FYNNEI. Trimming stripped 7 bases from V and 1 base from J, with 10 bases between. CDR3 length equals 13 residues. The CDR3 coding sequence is TGTGCCAGCATTTGGGACATCCAAGAGACCCAGTACTTC. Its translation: CASIWDIQETQYF. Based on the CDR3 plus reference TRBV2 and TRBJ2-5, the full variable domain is EPEVTQTPSHQVTQMGQEVILRCVPISNHLYFYWYRQILGQKVEFLVSFYNNEISEKSEIFDDQFSVERPDGSNFTLKIRSTKLEDSAMYFCASIWDIQETQYFGPGTRLLVL.

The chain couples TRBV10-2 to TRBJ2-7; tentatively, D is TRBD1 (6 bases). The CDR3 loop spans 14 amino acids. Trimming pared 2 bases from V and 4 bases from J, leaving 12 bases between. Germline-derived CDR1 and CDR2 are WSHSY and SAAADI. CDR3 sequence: CASSENARGYEQYV. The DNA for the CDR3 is TGCGCCAGCAGTGAGAATGCTAGGGGGTACGAGCAGTACGTC.

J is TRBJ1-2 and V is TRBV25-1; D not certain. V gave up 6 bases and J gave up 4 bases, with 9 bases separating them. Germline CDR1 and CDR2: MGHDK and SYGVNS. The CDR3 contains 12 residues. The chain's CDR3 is CASSTSRYGYTF. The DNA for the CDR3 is TGTGCCAGCAGCACCAGCCGCTATGGCTACACCTTC.

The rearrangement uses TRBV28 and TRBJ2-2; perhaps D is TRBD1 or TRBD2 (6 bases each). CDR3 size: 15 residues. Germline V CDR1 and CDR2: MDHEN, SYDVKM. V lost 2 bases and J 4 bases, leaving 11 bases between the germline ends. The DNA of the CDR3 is TGTGCCAGCAGTTTAGGGGGGCGAGTCACCGGGGAGCTGTTTTTT. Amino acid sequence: CASSLGGRVTGELFF.

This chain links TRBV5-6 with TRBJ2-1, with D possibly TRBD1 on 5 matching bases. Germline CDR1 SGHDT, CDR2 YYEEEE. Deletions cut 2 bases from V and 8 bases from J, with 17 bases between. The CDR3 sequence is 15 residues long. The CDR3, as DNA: TGTGCCAGCAGCTTAAGGACAACCCGTGGGCATGAGCAGTTCTTC. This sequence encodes CASSLRTTRGHEQFF.

This chain's CDR3 is CASSYERIPLTGGYYEQYV. The CDR3 bases are TGTGCCAGCAGTTACGAGAGGATACCCTTGACAGGGGGCTACTACGAGCAGTACGTC. J is TRBJ2-7 and V is TRBV6-2 or TRBV6-3; TRBD1 matches at 10 bases. The CDR3 runs 19 residues. The germline V gene encodes CDR1 MNHEY and CDR2 SVGEGT. V lost 2 bases and J lost 3; bases outside the gene matches: 16.

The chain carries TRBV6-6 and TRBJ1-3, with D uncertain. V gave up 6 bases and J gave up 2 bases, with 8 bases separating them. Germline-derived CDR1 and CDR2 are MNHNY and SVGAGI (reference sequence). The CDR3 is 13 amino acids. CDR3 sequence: CASSWTPGNTIYF. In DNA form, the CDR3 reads TGTGCCAGCAGCTGGACTCCTGGAAACACCATATATTTT.

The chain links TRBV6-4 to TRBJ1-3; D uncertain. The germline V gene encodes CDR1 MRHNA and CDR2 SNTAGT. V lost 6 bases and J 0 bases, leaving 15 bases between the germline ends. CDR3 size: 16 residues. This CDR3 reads CASRPPRDPSGNTIYF. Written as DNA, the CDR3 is TGTGCCAGCAGACCACCCAGAGATCCCTCTGGAAACACCATATATTTT.

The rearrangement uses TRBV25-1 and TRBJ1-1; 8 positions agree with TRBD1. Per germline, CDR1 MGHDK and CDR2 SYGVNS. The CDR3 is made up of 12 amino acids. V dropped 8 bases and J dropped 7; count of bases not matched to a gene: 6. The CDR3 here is CASGQGWGEAFF. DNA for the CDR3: TGTGCCAGCGGACAGGGATGGGGTGAAGCTTTCTTT.

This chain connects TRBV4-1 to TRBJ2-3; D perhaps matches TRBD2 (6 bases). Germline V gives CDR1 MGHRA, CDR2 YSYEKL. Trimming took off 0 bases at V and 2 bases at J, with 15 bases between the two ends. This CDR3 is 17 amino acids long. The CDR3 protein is CASSQDYRGFFTDTQYF. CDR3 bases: TGCGCCAGCAGCCAAGATTACCGGGGGTTTTTCACAGATACGCAGTATTTT.

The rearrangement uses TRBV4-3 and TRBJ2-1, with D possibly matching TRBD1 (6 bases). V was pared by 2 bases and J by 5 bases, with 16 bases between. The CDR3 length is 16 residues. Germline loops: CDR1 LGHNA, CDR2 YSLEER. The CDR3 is CASSQHVTGHDNEQFF. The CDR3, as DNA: TGCGCCAGCAGCCAACACGTTACGGGACACGACAATGAGCAGTTCTTC.

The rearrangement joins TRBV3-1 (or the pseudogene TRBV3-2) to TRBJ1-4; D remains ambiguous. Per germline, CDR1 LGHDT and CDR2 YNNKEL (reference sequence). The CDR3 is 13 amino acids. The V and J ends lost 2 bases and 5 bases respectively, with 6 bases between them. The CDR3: CASSQLGNEKLFF. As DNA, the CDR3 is TGTGCCAGCAGCCAACTCGGGAATGAAAAACTGTTTTTT.

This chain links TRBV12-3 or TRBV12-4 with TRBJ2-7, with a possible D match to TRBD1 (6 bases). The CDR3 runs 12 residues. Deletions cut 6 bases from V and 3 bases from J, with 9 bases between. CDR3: CASSTDSYEQYF. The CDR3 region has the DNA TGTGCCAGCAGCACGGACAGCTACGAGCAGTACTTC.

The CDR3 sequence is CASSLGWDRGGSPLHF. The CDR3 DNA sequence: TGTGCCAGCAGCTTAGGCTGGGACAGGGGGGGTTCACCCCTCCACTTT. The genes are TRBV7-2 and TRBJ1-6; TRBD1 matches 11 bases. J gave up 9 bases and V 1 base, and 5 bases lay outside the gene matches. The CDR3 has 16 residues. Germline CDR1 reads SGHTA; CDR2 reads FQGNSA.

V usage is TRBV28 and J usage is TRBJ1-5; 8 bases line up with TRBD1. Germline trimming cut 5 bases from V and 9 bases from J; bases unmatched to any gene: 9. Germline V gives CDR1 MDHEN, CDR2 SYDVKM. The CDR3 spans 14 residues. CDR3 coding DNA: TGTGCCAGCAGTCGCCGGACAGGGTGGTCGCCCCAGCATTTT. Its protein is CASSRRTGWSPQHF. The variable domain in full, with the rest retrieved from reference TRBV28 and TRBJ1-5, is DVKVTQSSRYLVKRTGEKVFLECVQDMDHENMFWYRQDPGLGLRLIYFSYDVKMKEKGDIPEGYSVSREKKERFSLILESASTNQTSMYLCASSRRTGWSPQHFGDGTRLSIL.

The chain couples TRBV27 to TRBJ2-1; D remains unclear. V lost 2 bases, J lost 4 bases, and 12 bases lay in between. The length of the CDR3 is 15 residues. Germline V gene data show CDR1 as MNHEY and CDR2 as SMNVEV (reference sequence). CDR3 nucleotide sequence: TGTGCCAGCAGTTTAGGGTACGTACCTTACAATGAGCAGTTCTTC. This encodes CASSLGYVPYNEQFF.

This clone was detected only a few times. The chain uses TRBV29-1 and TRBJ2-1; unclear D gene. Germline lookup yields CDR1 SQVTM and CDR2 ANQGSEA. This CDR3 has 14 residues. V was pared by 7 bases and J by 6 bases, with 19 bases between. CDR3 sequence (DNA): TGCAGCGCCGTTGAGAAGGAGATAATCAATGAGCAGTTCTTC. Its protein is CSAVEKEIINEQFF.

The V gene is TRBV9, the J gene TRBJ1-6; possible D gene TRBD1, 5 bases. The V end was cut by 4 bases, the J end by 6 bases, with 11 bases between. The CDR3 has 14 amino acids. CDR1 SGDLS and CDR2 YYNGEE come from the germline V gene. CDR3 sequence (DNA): TGTGCCAGCAGCCCCGGACATTCTAATTCACCCCTCCACTTT. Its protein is CASSPGHSNSPLHF. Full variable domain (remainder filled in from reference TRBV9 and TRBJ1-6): DSGVTQTPKHLITATGQRVTLRCSPRSGDLSVYWYQQSLDQGLQFLIQYYNGEERAKGNILERFSAQQFPDLHSELNLSSLELGDSALYFCASSPGHSNSPLHFGNGTRLTVT.

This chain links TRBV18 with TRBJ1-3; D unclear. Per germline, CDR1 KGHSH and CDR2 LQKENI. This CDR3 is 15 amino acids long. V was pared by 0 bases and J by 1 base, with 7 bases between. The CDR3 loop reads CASSPPVGSGNTIYF. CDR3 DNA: TGTGCCAGCTCACCACCGGTCGGGTCTGGAAACACCATATATTTT.

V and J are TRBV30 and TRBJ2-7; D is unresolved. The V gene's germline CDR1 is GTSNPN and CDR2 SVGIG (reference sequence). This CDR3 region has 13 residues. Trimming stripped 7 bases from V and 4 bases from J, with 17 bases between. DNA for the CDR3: TGTGCCTACCGGACCTGGGATGGGTACGAGCAGTACTTC. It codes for CAYRTWDGYEQYF. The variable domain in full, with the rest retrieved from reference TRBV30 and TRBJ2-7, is SQTIHQWPATLVQPVGSPLSLECTVEGTSNPNLYWYRQAAGRGLQLLFYSVGIGQISSEVPQNLSASRPQDRQFILSSKKLLLSDSGFYLCAYRTWDGYEQYFGPGTRLTVT.

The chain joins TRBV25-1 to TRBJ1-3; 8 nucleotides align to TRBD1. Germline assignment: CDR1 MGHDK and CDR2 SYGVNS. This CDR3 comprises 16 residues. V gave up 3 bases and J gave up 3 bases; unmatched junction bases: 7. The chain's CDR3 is CASSDFAGGLGNTIYF. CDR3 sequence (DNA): TGTGCCAGCAGTGATTTCGCAGGGGGCCTTGGAAACACCATATATTTT.

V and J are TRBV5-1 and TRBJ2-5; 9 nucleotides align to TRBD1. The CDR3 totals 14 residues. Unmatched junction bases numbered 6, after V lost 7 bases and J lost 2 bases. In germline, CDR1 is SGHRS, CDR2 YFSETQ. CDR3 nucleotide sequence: TGCGCCAGCGTCCCGGGACAGGGACAAGAGACCCAGTACTTC. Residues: CASVPGQGQETQYF.

The CDR3 DNA reads as TGTGCCAGCTGCCCTAACCGAAAATACAATGAGCAGTTCTTC. This sequence encodes CASCPNRKYNEQFF. The rearrangement uses TRBV2 and TRBJ2-1; D is undetermined. The germline V gene has CDR1 SNHLY and CDR2 FYNNEI. The V gene lost 8 bases and the J gene lost 4 bases, with 15 bases spanning the gap. The CDR3 has 14 residues.

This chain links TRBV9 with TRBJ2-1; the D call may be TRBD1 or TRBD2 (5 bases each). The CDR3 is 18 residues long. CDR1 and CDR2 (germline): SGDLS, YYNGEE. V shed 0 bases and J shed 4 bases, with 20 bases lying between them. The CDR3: CASSVAGQGAAIYNEQFF. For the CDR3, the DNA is TGTGCCAGCAGCGTAGCGGGGCAGGGCGCTGCCATTTACAATGAGCAGTTCTTC.